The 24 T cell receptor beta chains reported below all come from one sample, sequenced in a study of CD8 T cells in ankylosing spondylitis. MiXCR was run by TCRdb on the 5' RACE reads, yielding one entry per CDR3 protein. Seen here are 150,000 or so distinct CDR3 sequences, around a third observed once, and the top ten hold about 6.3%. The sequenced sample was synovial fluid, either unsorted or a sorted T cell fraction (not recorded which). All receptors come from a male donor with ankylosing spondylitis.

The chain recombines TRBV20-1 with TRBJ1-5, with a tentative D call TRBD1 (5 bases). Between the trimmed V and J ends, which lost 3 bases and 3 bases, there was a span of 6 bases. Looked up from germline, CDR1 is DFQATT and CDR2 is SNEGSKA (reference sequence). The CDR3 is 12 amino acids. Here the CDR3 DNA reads TGCAGTGCTAGGGACAACAATCAGCCCCAGCATTTT. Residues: CSARDNNQPQHF.

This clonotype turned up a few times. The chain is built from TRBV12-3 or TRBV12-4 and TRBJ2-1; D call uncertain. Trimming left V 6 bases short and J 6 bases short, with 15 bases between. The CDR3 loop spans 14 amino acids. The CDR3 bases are TGTGCCAGCAGGTACCAAGGTGGGCCCAATGAGCAGTTCTTC. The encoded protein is CASRYQGGPNEQFF.

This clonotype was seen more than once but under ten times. The CDR3: CSARIAGTSYEQYF. The CDR3 DNA sequence: TGCAGTGCTAGAATCGCGGGGACCTCCTACGAGCAGTACTTC. The chain combines TRBV20-1 with TRBJ2-7, with D possibly being TRBD2 (6 bases). V was trimmed by 2 bases and J by 0 bases, leaving 11 bases between them. There are 14 residues in the CDR3. Germline values: CDR1 DFQATT, CDR2 SNEGSKA (reference sequence).

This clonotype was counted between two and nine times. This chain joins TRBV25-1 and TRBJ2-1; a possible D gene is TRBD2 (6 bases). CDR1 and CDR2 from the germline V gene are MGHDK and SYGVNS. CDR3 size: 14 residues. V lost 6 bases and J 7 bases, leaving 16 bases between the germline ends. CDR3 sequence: CASRRDFGANEQFF. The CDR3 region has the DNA TGTGCCAGCAGGCGGGACTTCGGGGCGAATGAGCAGTTCTTC.

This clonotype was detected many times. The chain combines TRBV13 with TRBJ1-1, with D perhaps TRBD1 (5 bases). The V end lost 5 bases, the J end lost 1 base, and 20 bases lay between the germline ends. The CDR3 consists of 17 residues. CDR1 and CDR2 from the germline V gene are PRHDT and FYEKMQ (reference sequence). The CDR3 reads CASSLLRDGLRNTEAFF. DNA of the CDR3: TGTGCCAGCAGCCTCCTCCGGGACGGATTAAGGAACACTGAAGCTTTCTTT. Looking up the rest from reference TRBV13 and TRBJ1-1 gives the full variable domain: AAGVIQSPRHLIKEKRETATLKCYPIPRHDTVYWYQQGPGQDPQFLISFYEKMQSDKGSIPDRFSAQQFSDYHSELNMSSLELGDSALYFCASSLLRDGLRNTEAFFGQGTRLTVV.

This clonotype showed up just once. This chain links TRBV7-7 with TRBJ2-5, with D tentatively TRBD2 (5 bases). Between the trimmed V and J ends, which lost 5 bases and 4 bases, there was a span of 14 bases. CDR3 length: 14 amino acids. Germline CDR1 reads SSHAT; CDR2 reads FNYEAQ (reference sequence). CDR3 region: CASSAPGMPETQYF. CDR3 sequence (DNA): TGTGCCAGCAGCGCACCCGGGATGCCAGAGACCCAGTACTTC.

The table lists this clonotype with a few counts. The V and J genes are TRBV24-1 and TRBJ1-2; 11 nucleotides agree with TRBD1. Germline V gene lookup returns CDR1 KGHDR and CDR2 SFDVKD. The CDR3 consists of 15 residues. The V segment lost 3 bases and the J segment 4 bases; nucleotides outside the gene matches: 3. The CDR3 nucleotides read TGTGCCACCAGTGATGGAGGACAGGGGGCCTATGGCTACACCTTC. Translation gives CATSDGGQGAYGYTF.

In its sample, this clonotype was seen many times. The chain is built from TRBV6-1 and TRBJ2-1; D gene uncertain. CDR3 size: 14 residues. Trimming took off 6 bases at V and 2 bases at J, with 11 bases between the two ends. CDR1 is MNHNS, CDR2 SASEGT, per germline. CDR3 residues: CASRPLGAYNEQFF. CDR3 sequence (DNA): TGTGCCAGCAGGCCGTTGGGTGCCTACAATGAGCAGTTCTTC.

The DNA of the CDR3 is TGTGCCAGCAGCTTACGGGGAAGCGGGGGGGCTAGGGCCAAAAACATTCAGTACTTC. Translation: CASSLRGSGGARAKNIQYF. The chain carries TRBV11-2 and TRBJ2-4; TRBD2 matches 10 bases. This CDR3 spans 19 amino acids. Looked up from germline, CDR1 is SGHAT and CDR2 is FQNNGV. The trim removed 2 bases at V and 1 base at J, leaving 11 bases unmatched.

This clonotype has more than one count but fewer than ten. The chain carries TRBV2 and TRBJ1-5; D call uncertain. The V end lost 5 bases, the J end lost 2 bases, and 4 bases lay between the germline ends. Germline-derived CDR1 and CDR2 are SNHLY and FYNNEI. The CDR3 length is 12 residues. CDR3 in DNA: TGTGCCAGCAGTACAGGCAATCAGCCCCAGCATTTT. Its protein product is CASSTGNQPQHF.

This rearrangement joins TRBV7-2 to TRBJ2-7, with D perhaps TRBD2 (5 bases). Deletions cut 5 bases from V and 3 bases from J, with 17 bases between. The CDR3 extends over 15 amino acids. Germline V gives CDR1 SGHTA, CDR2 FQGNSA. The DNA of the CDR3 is TGTGCCAGCAGCCCCTACTCATTTGCGGGCTACGAGCAGTACTTC. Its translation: CASSPYSFAGYEQYF.

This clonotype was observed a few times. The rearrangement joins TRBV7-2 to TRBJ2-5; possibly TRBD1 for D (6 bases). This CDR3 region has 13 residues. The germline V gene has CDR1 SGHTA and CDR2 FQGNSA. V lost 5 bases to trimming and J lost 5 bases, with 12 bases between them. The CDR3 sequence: CASSALRGETQYF. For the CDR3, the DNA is TGTGCCAGCAGCGCCTTGAGGGGGGAGACCCAGTACTTC. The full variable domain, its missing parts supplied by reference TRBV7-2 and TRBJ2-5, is GAGVSQSPSNKVTEKGKDVELRCDPISGHTALYWYRQSLGQGLEFLIYFQGNSAPDKSGLPSDRFSAERTGGSVSTLTIQRTQQEDSAVYLCASSALRGETQYFGPGTRLLVL.

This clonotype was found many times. CDR3 amino acids: CASSHQVNTEAFF. DNA of the CDR3: TGTGCCAGCAGTCATCAGGTGAACACTGAAGCTTTCTTT. The chain carries TRBV27 and TRBJ1-1; D is unclear. The CDR3 covers 13 residues. Trimming shortened V by 5 bases and J by 0 bases, and 7 bases separated the two germline ends. Germline-derived CDR1 and CDR2 are MNHEY and SMNVEV (reference sequence).

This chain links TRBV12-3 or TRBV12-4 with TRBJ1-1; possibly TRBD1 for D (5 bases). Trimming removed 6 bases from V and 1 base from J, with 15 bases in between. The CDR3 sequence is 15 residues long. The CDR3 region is CASRALGQGNTEAFF. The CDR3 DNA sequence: TGTGCCAGCAGGGCTCTGGGGCAGGGGAACACTGAAGCTTTCTTT.

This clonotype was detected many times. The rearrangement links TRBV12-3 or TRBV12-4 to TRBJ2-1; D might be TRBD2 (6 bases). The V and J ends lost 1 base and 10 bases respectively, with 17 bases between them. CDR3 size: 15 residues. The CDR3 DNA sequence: TGTGCCAGCAGTTTAGATGTGAAGGGGACTCAGGAGCAGTTCTTC. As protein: CASSLDVKGTQEQFF.

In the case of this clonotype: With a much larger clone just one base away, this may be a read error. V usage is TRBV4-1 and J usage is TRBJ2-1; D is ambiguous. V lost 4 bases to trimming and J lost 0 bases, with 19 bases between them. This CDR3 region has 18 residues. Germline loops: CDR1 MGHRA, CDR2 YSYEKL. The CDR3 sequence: CASSPLRLTISSYNEQFF. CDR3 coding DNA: TGCGCCAGCAGCCCCCTAAGACTTACCATTAGCTCCTACAATGAGCAGTTCTTC.

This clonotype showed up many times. DNA for the CDR3: TGTGCCTGGAAGAACATGAACACTGAAGCTTTCTTT. Translation gives CAWKNMNTEAFF. The J gene is TRBJ1-1, the V gene TRBV30, with unresolved D. The germline gives CDR1 GTSNPN, CDR2 SVGIG (reference sequence). This CDR3 is 12 amino acids long. The V end was cut by 4 bases, the J end by 0 bases, with 6 bases between.

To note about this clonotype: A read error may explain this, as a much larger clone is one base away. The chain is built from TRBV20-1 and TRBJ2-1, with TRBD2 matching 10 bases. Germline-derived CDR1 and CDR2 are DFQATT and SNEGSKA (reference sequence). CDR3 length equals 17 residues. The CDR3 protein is CCARDLKGSGRYNEQFF. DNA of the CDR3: TGCTGTGCTAGAGATCTGAAGGGTAGCGGGAGGTACAATGAGCAGTTCTTC.

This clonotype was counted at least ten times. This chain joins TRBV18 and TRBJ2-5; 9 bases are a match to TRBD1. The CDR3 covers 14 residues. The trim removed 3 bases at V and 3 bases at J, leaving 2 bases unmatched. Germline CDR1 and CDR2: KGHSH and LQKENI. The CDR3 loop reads CASSPGTGKETQYF. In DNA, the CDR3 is TGTGCCAGCTCACCCGGGACAGGGAAAGAGACCCAGTACTTC.

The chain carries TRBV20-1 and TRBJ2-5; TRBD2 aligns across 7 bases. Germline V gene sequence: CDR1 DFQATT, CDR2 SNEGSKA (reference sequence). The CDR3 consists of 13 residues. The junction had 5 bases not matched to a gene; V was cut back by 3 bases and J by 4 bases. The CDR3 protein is CSARGGPSETQYF. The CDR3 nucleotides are TGCAGTGCTAGGGGAGGGCCCTCAGAGACCCAGTACTTC.

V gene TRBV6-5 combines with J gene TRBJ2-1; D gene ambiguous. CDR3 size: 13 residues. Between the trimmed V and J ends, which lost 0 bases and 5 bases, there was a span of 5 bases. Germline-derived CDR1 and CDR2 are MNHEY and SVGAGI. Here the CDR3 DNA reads TGTGCCAGCAGTTACTCGGGGAACAATGAGCAGTTCTTC. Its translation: CASSYSGNNEQFF.

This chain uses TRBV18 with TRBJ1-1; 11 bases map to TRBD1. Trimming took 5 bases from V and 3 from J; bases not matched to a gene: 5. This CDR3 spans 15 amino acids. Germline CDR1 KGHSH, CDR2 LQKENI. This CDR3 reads CASSGTGGVYTEAFF. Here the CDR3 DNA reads TGTGCCAGCTCAGGGACAGGGGGTGTGTACACTGAAGCTTTCTTT.

The chain's CDR3 is CASNRAGSGTEAFF. The CDR3, as DNA: TGTGCCAGCAACCGGGCAGGTTCAGGGACTGAAGCTTTCTTT. The chain has TRBV11-2 and TRBJ1-1, with D perhaps matching TRBD1 (5 bases). This CDR3 comprises 14 residues. Germline CDR1 is SGHAT and CDR2 is FQNNGV. V lost 7 bases, J lost 5 bases, and 17 bases lay in between.

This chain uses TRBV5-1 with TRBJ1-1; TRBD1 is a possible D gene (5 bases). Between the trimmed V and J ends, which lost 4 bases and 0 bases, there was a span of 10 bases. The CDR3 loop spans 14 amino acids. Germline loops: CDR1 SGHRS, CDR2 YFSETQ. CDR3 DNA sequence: TGCGCCAGCAGCAAGACAGCCATGAACACTGAAGCTTTCTTT. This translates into CASSKTAMNTEAFF. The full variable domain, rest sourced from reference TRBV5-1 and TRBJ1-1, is KAGVTQTPRYLIKTRGQQVTLSCSPISGHRSVSWYQQTPGQGLQFLFEYFSETQRNKGNFPGRFSGRQFSNSRSEMNVSTLELGDSALYLCASSKTAMNTEAFFGQGTRLTVV.